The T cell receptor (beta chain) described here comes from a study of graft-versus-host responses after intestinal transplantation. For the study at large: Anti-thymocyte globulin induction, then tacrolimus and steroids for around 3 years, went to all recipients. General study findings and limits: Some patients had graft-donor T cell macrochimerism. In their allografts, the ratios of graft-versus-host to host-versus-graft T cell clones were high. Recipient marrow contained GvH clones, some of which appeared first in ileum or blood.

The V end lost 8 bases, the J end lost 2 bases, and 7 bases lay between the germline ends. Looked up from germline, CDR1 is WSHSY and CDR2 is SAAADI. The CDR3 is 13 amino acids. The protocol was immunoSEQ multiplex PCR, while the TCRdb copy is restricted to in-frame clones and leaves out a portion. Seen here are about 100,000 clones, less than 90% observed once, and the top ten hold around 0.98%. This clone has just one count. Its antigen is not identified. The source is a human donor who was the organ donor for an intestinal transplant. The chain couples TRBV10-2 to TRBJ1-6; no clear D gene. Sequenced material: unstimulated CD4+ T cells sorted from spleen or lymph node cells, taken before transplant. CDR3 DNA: TGCGCCAGCGGCGACACCTATAATTCACCCCTCCACTTT. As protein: CASGDTYNSPLHF.